This T cell receptor beta chain was captured in a study of blood T cell repertoires in COVID-19. In the source study's methods: Amplification with reference gene primers provided the estimates of nucleated cell counts. Some clones are missing from TCRdb's copy, which holds only in-frame ones; the method was immunoSEQ multiplex PCR. Clonal size and the V and J genes are those of that table, whereas D and trimming came from the DNA. The table has nearly 65,000 clones, around 84% seen once. V lost 5 bases and J 6 bases, leaving 13 bases between the germline ends. The CDR3 runs to 13 residues. Germline CDR1 is MNHEY and CDR2 is SVGAGI.

Sequenced material: peripheral blood. The receptor was isolated from a human donor in a cohort sampled during active COVID-19. The V and J genes are TRBV6-5 and TRBJ1-2; D is unresolved. The CDR3 DNA reads TGTGCCAGCAGTCCCCTGCGGGGAAATGGCTACACCTTC. Translation: CASSPLRGNGYTF.